This TCR beta chain was recorded in a study of shared clonotypes between healthy human individuals. Notes on the study in general: For sorted subsets, rarefaction showed incomplete sequencing despite large depth.

This clone is a singleton in its sample. Its antigen remains unknown. Researchers ran the assay at a deep level. Tens of thousands of T cell genomes, or approximately 190 ng DNA, went into the sorted-subset replicate PCRs. The method was immunoSEQ multiplex PCR; TCRdb's version includes in-frame clones alone and lacks a portion of them. The table lists 1,500,000 or so clones, approximately 97% of them singletons. The specimen sequenced was naive CD4+ T cells sorted from blood. Subset reported: CD45RA+ positively selected. The TCR originated in a young man in good health.

Here the CDR3 DNA reads TGTGCCAGCAGCCGCTACTACCGCGGGGGCCGACACAATGAGCAGTTCTTC. Protein: CASSRYYRGGRHNEQFF. This rearrangement joins TRBV12-1 to TRBJ2-1; the table's D call TRBD2 went unverified against the DNA. TRBV12-1 is recorded as a pseudogene. The CDR3 consists of 17 residues.